The 30 T cell receptor beta chains given below trace back to one sample, sequenced in a study of T cell responses to AZD1222 COVID-19 vaccine. The table came from immunoSEQ multiplex PCR; TCRdb's copy has only in-frame clones and leaves some out. The repertoire consists of under 150,000 clones, with roughly 86% occurring once and the leading ten covering 5% to 7%. The source material was peripheral blood, sampled 28 days after the second AZD1222 dose. These receptors were taken from an adult who received the AZD1222 COVID-19 vaccine.

About this clone: The junction does not match germline at one end; this may be a read error. The CDR3 bases are TGTGCCAGCAGCCCCCAACAGACCCAGTACTTC. This translates into CASSPQQTQYF. The rearrangement uses TRBV6-6 and TRBJ2-5; D gene ambiguous. This CDR3 is built from 11 residues. Looked up from germline, CDR1 is MNHNY and CDR2 is SVGAGI (reference sequence).

The chain carries TRBV4-3 and TRBJ1-1, with D possibly being TRBD1 (5 bases). The CDR3 consists of 16 residues. Germline CDR1 is LGHNA and CDR2 is YSLEER. V lost 4 bases, J lost 1 base, and 16 bases lay in between. As DNA, the CDR3 is TGCGCCAGCAGCCGGCGAGCGGGACTGACGAACACTGAAGCTTTCTTT. Protein: CASSRRAGLTNTEAFF.

The chain links TRBV28 to TRBJ1-5; D call uncertain. Trimming cost V 5 bases and J 1 base, with 12 bases left between them. CDR1 and CDR2 (germline): MDHEN, SYDVKM. This CDR3 has 15 amino acids. Here the CDR3 DNA reads TGTGCCAGCAGTCCCAATTATAAGAGCAATCAGCCCCAGCATTTT. It encodes CASSPNYKSNQPQHF.

The chain links TRBV3-1 (or the pseudogene TRBV3-2) to TRBJ1-3; D is unresolved. V was shortened by 0 bases and J by 0 bases, with 6 bases between the two germline ends. CDR1 is LGHDT and CDR2 is YNNKEL in the germline V gene (reference sequence). The CDR3 consists of 15 residues. The CDR3 DNA reads TGTGCCAGCAGCCAAGAGAAATACTCTGGAAACACCATATATTTT. This sequence encodes CASSQEKYSGNTIYF.

The chain carries TRBV12-3 or TRBV12-4 and TRBJ2-1; D unclear. This CDR3 spans 13 amino acids. The germline V and J ends were trimmed by 5 bases and 1 base, with 6 bases remaining between them. The CDR3 bases are TGTGCCAGCAGTATCGGATCCTACAATGAGCAGTTCTTC. Translation: CASSIGSYNEQFF.

This clone was picked up a small number of times. The chain is built from TRBV12-5 and TRBJ2-3; TRBD2 matches at 16 bases. CDR1 and CDR2 (germline): LGHNT, FRNRAP. Germline trimming cut 5 bases from V and 4 bases from J; bases unmatched to any gene: 3. This CDR3 comprises 16 residues. CDR3 sequence: CASGPGLAGGADTQYF. As DNA, the CDR3 is TGTGCTAGTGGTCCGGGACTAGCGGGAGGGGCAGATACGCAGTATTTT.

In nucleotides, the CDR3 is TGTGCAAGTCGCCCTACGATCTACGAGCAGTACTTC. Its translation: CASRPTIYEQYF. The V and J genes are TRBV12-2 and TRBJ2-7; the listed D gene, TRBD2, was not tested against the DNA. TRBV12-2 is a known pseudogene. CDR3 length equals 12 residues.

V gene TRBV4-1 combines with J gene TRBJ1-6; possible D gene TRBD1, 5 bases. The CDR3 sequence is 15 residues long. Germline V CDR1 and CDR2: MGHRA, YSYEKL. Trimming cost V 1 base and J 9 bases, with 13 bases left between them. The CDR3 loop reads CASSQVGQGGSPLHF. The CDR3 DNA is TGCGCCAGCAGCCAAGTGGGGCAGGGTGGTTCACCCCTCCACTTT.

The V gene is TRBV11-2, the J gene TRBJ2-4; TRBD1 is a possible D gene (5 bases). Deletions cut 5 bases from V and 3 bases from J, with 17 bases between. This CDR3 contains 16 residues. Germline loops: CDR1 SGHAT, CDR2 FQNNGV. The CDR3 spells CASSQYLLGLKNIQYF. The CDR3 region has the DNA TGTGCCAGCAGCCAATACCTTCTGGGGCTCAAAAACATTCAGTACTTC. The whole variable domain, filled in from reference TRBV11-2 and TRBJ2-4, reads EAGVAQSPRYKIIEKRQSVAFWCNPISGHATLYWYQQILGQGPKLLIQFQNNGVVDDSQLPKDRFSAERLKGVDSTLKIQPAKLEDSAVYLCASSQYLLGLKNIQYFGAGTRLSVL.

V is TRBV20-1 and J is TRBJ1-2; TRBD1 is a possible D gene (6 bases). Germline V CDR1 and CDR2: DFQATT, SNEGSKA (reference sequence). The CDR3 runs 12 residues. The V gene lost 3 bases and the J gene lost 7 bases, with 12 bases spanning the gap. CDR3 sequence: CSASLSGVGYTF. DNA for the CDR3: TGCAGTGCTAGTTTGTCAGGGGTTGGCTACACCTTC.

This clone was seen a single time. The chain combines TRBV7-2 with TRBJ1-6; perhaps TRBD1 as D (6 bases). The CDR3 runs to 15 residues. Looked up from germline, CDR1 is SGHTA and CDR2 is FQGNSA. V lost 8 bases and J 9 bases, leaving 20 bases between the germline ends. The CDR3 here is CASLNRGGASSPLHF. The CDR3 DNA follows: TGTGCCAGCCTAAACCGGGGGGGGGCTAGTTCACCCCTCCACTTT.

The chain recombines TRBV27 with TRBJ2-2; possible D gene TRBD2, 5 bases. Trimming took 6 bases from V and 5 from J, leaving 19 bases between them. This CDR3 spans 16 amino acids. Germline lookup yields CDR1 MNHEY and CDR2 SMNVEV (reference sequence). CDR3 sequence reads: CASRLERQGGTGELFF. CDR3 nucleotide sequence: TGTGCCAGCAGACTAGAAAGACAAGGCGGGACCGGGGAGCTGTTTTTT.

This chain joins TRBV24-1 and TRBJ2-1; 10 positions agree with TRBD2. J lost 9 bases, V lost 1 base, and 5 bases had no gene match. Germline V gene data show CDR1 as KGHDR and CDR2 as SFDVKD. The CDR3 has 15 residues. Here the CDR3 reads CATSDFEREGTEQFF. CDR3 nucleotide sequence: TGTGCCACCAGTGATTTTGAGCGGGAGGGCACTGAGCAGTTCTTC.

The chain links TRBV9 to TRBJ2-1; D unclear. Trimming pared 2 bases from V and 8 bases from J, leaving 23 bases between. Germline CDR1 SGDLS, CDR2 YYNGEE. This CDR3 has 17 residues. The CDR3 loop is CASSVSIRARSNDEQFF. The CDR3 bases are TGTGCCAGCAGCGTGTCTATTCGGGCGAGGTCAAACGATGAGCAGTTCTTC.

This CDR3 is CASMGTDNQPQHF. Here the CDR3 DNA reads TGTGCCAGCATGGGGACAGACAATCAGCCCCAGCATTTT. The J gene is TRBJ1-5, the V gene TRBV2; 7 nucleotides match TRBD1. V dropped 7 bases and J dropped 3; count of bases not matched to a gene: 3. CDR3 length equals 13 residues. Per the germline V gene, CDR1 is SNHLY and CDR2 is FYNNEI.

The chain uses TRBV7-9 and TRBJ2-5; unclear D gene. Per germline, CDR1 SEHNR and CDR2 FQNEAQ (reference sequence). V lost 1 base, J lost 4 bases, and 13 bases lay in between. The length of the CDR3 is 15 residues. CDR3 in amino acids: CASSLDRKMGETQYF. The DNA for the CDR3 is TGTGCCAGCAGCTTAGACCGAAAAATGGGAGAGACCCAGTACTTC.

This clone has just one count. V usage is TRBV6-5 and J usage is TRBJ1-6; 10 bases line up with TRBD1. Germline V CDR1 and CDR2: MNHEY, SVGAGI. The CDR3 has 15 residues. The trim removed 7 bases at V and 8 bases at J, leaving 8 bases unmatched. The CDR3 spells CASTSLGTGDSPLHF. In DNA, the CDR3 is TGTGCCAGCACGTCCCTCGGGACAGGGGATTCACCCCTCCACTTT.

The rearrangement joins TRBV2 to TRBJ2-7; the D is unclear. V was pared by 10 bases and J by 0 bases, with 4 bases between. Germline V gives CDR1 SNHLY, CDR2 FYNNEI. The CDR3 is 10 amino acids. The CDR3 here is CATNSYEQYF. CDR3 coding DNA: TGTGCCACCAACTCCTACGAGCAGTACTTC.

V gene TRBV18 combines with J gene TRBJ1-5; TRBD1 might be the D (5 bases). This CDR3 has 14 residues. CDR1 and CDR2 (germline): KGHSH, LQKENI. Trimming cost V 1 base and J 4 bases, with 8 bases left between them. The CDR3 region is CASSPQTDNQPQHF. Here the CDR3 DNA reads TGTGCCAGCTCACCACAGACAGATAATCAGCCCCAGCATTTT.

The V call is TRBV27, the J call TRBJ1-6; no firm D call. The germline V gene has CDR1 MNHEY and CDR2 SMNVEV (reference sequence). The CDR3 has 15 residues. V was trimmed by 2 bases and J by 7 bases, leaving 12 bases between them. CDR3 sequence (DNA): TGTGCCAGCAGTTTAGGCGGAGGGAGGAATTCACCCCTCCACTTT. Its translation: CASSLGGGRNSPLHF.

For the CDR3, the DNA is TGTGCCAGCAGCTTACATAGCTACGAGCAGTACTTC. Protein product: CASSLHSYEQYF. V and J are TRBV11-3 and TRBJ2-7; D is undetermined. V was cut by 2 bases and J by 3 bases, with 5 bases left in between. CDR3 length: 12 residues. Per the germline V gene, CDR1 is SGHNT and CDR2 is YENEEA.

The chain carries TRBV21-1 and TRBJ1-2; TRBD1 is taken as the D call from the table, unchecked against the DNA. TRBV21-1 is a known pseudogene. This CDR3 region has 16 residues. The DNA of the CDR3 is TGTGCCAGCGAGCCGGGACAGGGGGTTTCTAACTATGGCTACACCTTC. This translates into CASEPGQGVSNYGYTF.

This rearrangement joins TRBV3-1 (or the pseudogene TRBV3-2) to TRBJ1-2; possible D gene TRBD1, 6 bases. The CDR3 loop spans 13 amino acids. V was pared by 4 bases and J by 5 bases, with 11 bases between. Germline V gives CDR1 LGHDT, CDR2 YNNKEL (reference sequence). In DNA, the CDR3 is TGTGCCAGCAGCCTCGGGACACCTTATGGCTACACCTTC. Translated: CASSLGTPYGYTF.

The V and J genes are TRBV5-6 and TRBJ1-1; D not resolved. CDR1 is SGHDT and CDR2 is YYEEEE in the germline V gene. The CDR3 loop spans 14 amino acids. Trimming stripped 0 bases from V and 1 base from J, with 7 bases between. The CDR3 reads CASSLDMGNTEAFF. In DNA form, the CDR3 reads TGTGCCAGCAGCTTGGATATGGGGAACACTGAAGCTTTCTTT.

V gene TRBV18 combines with J gene TRBJ1-4; D remains ambiguous. The CDR3 is made up of 12 amino acids. V lost 4 bases and J lost 8, with 8 bases in between. Germline-derived CDR1 and CDR2 are KGHSH and LQKENI. The DNA for the CDR3 is TGTGCCAGCTCACAGGGTCGGGAAAAACTGTTTTTT. Translation: CASSQGREKLFF.

V usage is TRBV6-5 and J usage is TRBJ1-6; D is possibly TRBD1 (6 bases). Germline assignment: CDR1 MNHEY and CDR2 SVGAGI. This CDR3 is built from 14 residues. V was shortened by 4 bases and J by 10 bases, with 14 bases between the two germline ends. Here the CDR3 reads CASSSSGGGSPLHF. As DNA, the CDR3 is TGTGCCAGCAGTTCCTCCGGGGGCGGCTCACCCCTCCACTTT.

This chain joins TRBV11-3 and TRBJ1-3, with D possibly matching TRBD1 (5 bases). Germline V gene lookup returns CDR1 SGHNT and CDR2 YENEEA. The CDR3 totals 15 residues. Trimming removed 3 bases from V and 3 bases from J, with 12 bases in between. In nucleotides, the CDR3 is TGTGCCAGCAGCTTGTGGGGACTGTATGGAAACACCATATATTTT. This translates into CASSLWGLYGNTIYF.

V gene TRBV30 combines with J gene TRBJ1-5; D may be TRBD1 (5 bases). From germline, CDR1 is GTSNPN and CDR2 SVGIG (reference sequence). Trimming removed 1 base at V and 9 bases at J, with 13 bases between. The CDR3 extends over 13 amino acids. The CDR3 region has the DNA TGTGCCTGGAGTGAGGGCACCGGGGGGCCCCAGCATTTT. It is translated as CAWSEGTGGPQHF.

This clone showed up just once. The rearrangement links TRBV14 to TRBJ2-2; either TRBD1 or TRBD2 may supply D (5 bases each). The V gene's germline CDR1 is SGHDN and CDR2 FVKESK. Trimming stripped 0 bases from V and 7 bases from J, with 15 bases between. The CDR3 spans 16 residues. CDR3 sequence: CASSQDFSGSGGELFF. The CDR3 DNA reads as TGTGCCAGCAGCCAAGATTTTTCAGGGAGCGGCGGGGAGCTGTTTTTT.

V usage is TRBV27 and J usage is TRBJ2-7, with D possibly called TRBD1 or TRBD2 (5 bases each). Deletions cut 2 bases from V and 4 bases from J, with 27 bases between. This CDR3 has 19 residues. Germline V CDR1 and CDR2: MNHEY, SMNVEV (reference sequence). The CDR3 DNA reads TGTGCCAGCAGTTTAAGGCTGGTCGGGACCTCGCACCCCGGGTACGAGCAGTACTTC. Encoded protein: CASSLRLVGTSHPGYEQYF.